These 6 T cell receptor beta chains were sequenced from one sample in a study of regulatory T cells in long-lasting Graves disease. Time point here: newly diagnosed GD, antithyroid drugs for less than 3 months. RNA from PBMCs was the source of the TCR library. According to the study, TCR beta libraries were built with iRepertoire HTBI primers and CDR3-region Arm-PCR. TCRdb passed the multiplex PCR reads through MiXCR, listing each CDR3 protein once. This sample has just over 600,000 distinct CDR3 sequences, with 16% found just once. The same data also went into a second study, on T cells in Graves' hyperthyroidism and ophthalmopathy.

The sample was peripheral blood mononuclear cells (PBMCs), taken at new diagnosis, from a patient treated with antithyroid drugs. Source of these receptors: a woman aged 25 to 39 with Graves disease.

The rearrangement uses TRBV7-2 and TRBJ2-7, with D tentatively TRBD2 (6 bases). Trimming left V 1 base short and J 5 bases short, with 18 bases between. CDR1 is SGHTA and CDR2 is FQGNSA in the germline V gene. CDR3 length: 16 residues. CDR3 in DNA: TGTGCCAGCAGCTTAGTGTGGGGGACTTTAGCCGACGAGCAGTACTTC. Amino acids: CASSLVWGTLADEQYF.

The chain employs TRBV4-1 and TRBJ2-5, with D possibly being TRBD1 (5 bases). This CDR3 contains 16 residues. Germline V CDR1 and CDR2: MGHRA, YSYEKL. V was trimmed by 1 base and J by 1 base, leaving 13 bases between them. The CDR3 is CASSQATQGFQETQYF. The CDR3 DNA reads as TGCGCCAGCAGCCAAGCAACCCAGGGTTTCCAAGAGACCCAGTACTTC.

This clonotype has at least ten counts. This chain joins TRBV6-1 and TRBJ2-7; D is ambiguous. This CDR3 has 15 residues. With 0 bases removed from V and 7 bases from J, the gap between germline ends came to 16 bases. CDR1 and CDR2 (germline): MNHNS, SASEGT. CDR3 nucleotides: TGTGCCAGCAGTGAAGCGGACGGAGTTCTCGTGGAGCAGTACTTC. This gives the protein CASSEADGVLVEQYF.

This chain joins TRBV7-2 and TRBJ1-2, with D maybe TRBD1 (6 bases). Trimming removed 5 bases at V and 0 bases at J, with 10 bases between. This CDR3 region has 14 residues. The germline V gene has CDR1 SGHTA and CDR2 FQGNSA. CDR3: CASSPHRANYGYTF. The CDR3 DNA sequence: TGTGCCAGCAGCCCCCACAGGGCTAACTATGGCTACACCTTC. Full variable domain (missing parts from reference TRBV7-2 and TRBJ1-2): GAGVSQSPSNKVTEKGKDVELRCDPISGHTALYWYRQSLGQGLEFLIYFQGNSAPDKSGLPSDRFSAERTGGSVSTLTIQRTQQEDSAVYLCASSPHRANYGYTFGSGTRLTVV.

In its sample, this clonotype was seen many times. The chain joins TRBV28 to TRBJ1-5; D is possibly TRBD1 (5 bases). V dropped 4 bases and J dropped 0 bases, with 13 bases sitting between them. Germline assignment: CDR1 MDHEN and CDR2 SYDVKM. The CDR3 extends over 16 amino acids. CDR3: CASSSPGPNSNQPQHF. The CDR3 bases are TGTGCCAGCAGTTCACCGGGGCCAAATAGCAATCAGCCCCAGCATTTT.

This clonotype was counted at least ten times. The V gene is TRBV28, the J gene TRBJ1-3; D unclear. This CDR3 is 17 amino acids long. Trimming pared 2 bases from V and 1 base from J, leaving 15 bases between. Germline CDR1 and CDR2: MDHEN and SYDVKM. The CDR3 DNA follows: TGTGCCAGCAGTTTAGGTGGGGTCTTCTTTTCTGGAAACACCATATATTTT. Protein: CASSLGGVFFSGNTIYF.